This is a list of T cell receptor beta chains from one sample in a study of OX40 agonist ivuxolimab in advanced cancers. TCRdb's table, derived via immunoSEQ multiplex PCR, lists solely in-frame clones and lacks some. The top ten hold under 0.55% of the sample, which has more than 85,000 clones, roughly 89% seen once. The input for sequencing was CD4+ or CD8+ T cells sorted from blood, taken in a trial of the OX40 agonist ivuxolimab. Every receptor here comes from an adult with an advanced solid tumor such as melanoma, head and neck, liver or kidney cancer. Both conserved end residues are part of each CDR3. A D gene is named only where the DNA matches it firmly. The size field is filled for only some rows; it gives once, few, many or a size class.

NA	NA	TRBJ1-1	TRBV7-9	CASSLTNTEAFF	TGTGCCAGCAGCTTAACGAACACTGAAGCTTTCTTT
NA	TRBD2	TRBJ2-1	TRBV5-4	CASSLAGGEQFF	TGTGCCAGCAGCCTAGCGGGGGGTGAGCAGTTCTTC
NA	NA	TRBJ2-2	TRBV14	CASSPRVHGELFF	TGTGCCAGCAGTCCGAGGGTCCACGGGGAGCTGTTTTTT
NA	NA	TRBJ1-2	TRBV18	CASSPPGQSYGYTF	TGTGCCAGCTCACCACCGGGGCAGTCCTATGGCTACACCTTC
NA	NA	TRBJ2-2	TRBV2	CASKGPANTGELFF	TGTGCCAGTAAAGGGCCCGCGAACACCGGGGAGCTGTTTTTT
NA	NA	TRBJ1-1	TRBV7-6	CASSLAPNTEAFF	TGTGCCAGCAGCTTAGCCCCGAACACTGAAGCTTTCTTT
NA	TRBD1	TRBJ2-7	TRBV2	CASSQGQGVNEQYF	TGTGCCAGCAGCCAGGGACAGGGGGTAAACGAGCAGTACTTC
NA	TRBD2	TRBJ2-3	TRBV29-1	CSVEGTRSTDTQYF	TGCAGCGTTGAGGGGACTAGGAGCACAGATACGCAGTATTTT
once	TRBD1	TRBJ2-7	TRBV7-6	CASSPSGQGPYEQYF	TGTGCCAGCAGCCCATCGGGACAGGGACCCTACGAGCAGTACTTC
NA	NA	TRBJ2-3	TRBV5-6	CASSLVGVAQYF	TGTGCCAGCAGCTTGGTCGGGGTGGCGCAGTATTTT
NA	NA	TRBJ2-1	TRBV5-1	CASAVSYNEQFF	TGCGCCAGCGCTGTGAGCTACAATGAGCAGTTCTTC
NA	NA	TRBJ2-3	TRBV14	CASSPDGSRTDTQYF	TGTGCCAGCAGCCCCGATGGGTCCCGCACAGATACGCAGTATTTT
NA	NA	TRBJ1-3	TRBV7-2	CASSLRRVNSGNTIYF	TGTGCCAGCAGTCTCAGGCGGGTAAACTCTGGAAACACCATATATTTT
NA	NA	TRBJ2-7	TRBV5-1	CASSLGGAEQYF	TGCGCCAGCAGCTTGGGCGGGGCAGAGCAGTACTTC
NA	NA	TRBJ1-5	TRBV18	CASSQDRDQPQHF	TGTGCCAGCTCACAGGACAGAGATCAGCCCCAGCATTTT
NA	TRBD1	TRBJ2-7	TRBV7-9	CASSPPVRTGSSYEQYF	TGTGCCAGCAGCCCCCCCGTGAGGACAGGGAGCTCCTACGAGCAGTACTTC
NA	NA	TRBJ2-7	TRBV18	CAGKSPSGHEQYF	TGTGCCGGCAAAAGCCCATCAGGCCACGAGCAGTACTTC
NA	NA	TRBJ2-1	TRBV18	CASSPDSYNEQFF	TGTGCCAGCTCACCTGACAGTTACAATGAGCAGTTCTTC
NA	NA	TRBJ1-2	TRBV6-1	CASSEAQRAYGYTF	TGTGCCAGCAGTGAAGCTCAACGCGCCTATGGCTACACCTTC
NA	NA	TRBJ2-6	TRBV7-8	CASSPDRTGANVLTF	TGTGCCAGCAGCCCTGACCGGACCGGGGCCAACGTCCTGACTTTC
NA	TRBD1	TRBJ2-7	TRBV7-9	CASGWDRGDNEQYF	TGTGCCAGCGGTTGGGACAGGGGGGACAACGAGCAGTACTTC
NA	NA	TRBJ2-7	TRBV7-3	CASSHKGGKYEQYF	TGTGCCAGCAGCCACAAGGGGGGCAAATACGAGCAGTACTTC
NA	TRBD1	TRBJ1-1	TRBV19	CASSIETHRGQGTEAFF	TGTGCCAGTAGTATAGAGACACACAGGGGGCAAGGGACTGAAGCTTTCTTT
NA	TRBD1	TRBJ1-1	TRBV10-3	CAISEADRQTEAFF	TGTGCCATCAGTGAGGCGGACAGGCAGACTGAAGCTTTCTTT
NA	NA	TRBJ1-5	TRBV5-8	CASSLRWGFVQPQHF	TGTGCCAGCAGCTTGCGGTGGGGGTTCGTGCAGCCCCAGCATTTT
NA	TRBD2	TRBJ2-5	TRBV4-3	CASSVGLRETQYF	TGCGCCAGCAGCGTGGGACTACGGGAGACCCAGTACTTC
NA	TRBD1	TRBJ2-2	TRBV5-1	CASSQDRGGSGELFF	TGCGCCAGCAGCCAGGACAGGGGAGGGTCCGGGGAGCTGTTTTTT
NA	NA	TRBJ1-1	TRBV14	CASSLKLVNTEAFF	TGTGCCAGCAGCTTAAAGTTGGTGAACACTGAAGCTTTCTTT
NA	TRBD1	TRBJ1-6	TRBV2	CASSKNRGMESPLHF	TGTGCCAGCAGCAAGAACAGGGGAATGGAATCACCCCTCCACTTT
NA	NA	TRBJ2-5	TRBV6-5	CASSYSGAWYF	TGTGCCAGCAGTTACTCCGGCGCCTGGTACTTC
few	TRBD2	TRBJ2-1	TRBV10-2	CASTEGHGEGQFF	TGCGCCAGCACCGAGGGCCATGGGGAGGGGCAGTTCTTC
NA	TRBD1	TRBJ2-7	TRBV6-1	CASSEGTATYEQYF	TGTGCCAGCAGTGAGGGGACAGCCACCTACGAGCAGTACTTC
NA	NA	TRBJ2-5	TRBV5-1	CASRREQETQYF	TGCGCCAGCCGGCGGGAACAAGAGACCCAGTACTTC
NA	NA	TRBJ1-5	TRBV5-6	CASSFWRGNLNQPQHF	TGTGCCAGCAGCTTTTGGAGAGGTAACCTAAATCAGCCCCAGCATTTT
NA	NA	TRBJ2-7	TRBV6-5	CASRAGSYEQYF	TGTGCCAGCAGGGCAGGTTCCTACGAGCAGTACTTC
NA	NA	TRBJ1-2	TRBV28	CASSLRYGYTF	TGTGCCAGCAGTTTGCGTTATGGCTACACCTTC
NA	NA	TRBJ1-2	TRBV12-5	CASGVRGNYGYTF	TGTGCTAGTGGAGTCCGGGGAAACTATGGCTACACCTTC
NA	NA	TRBJ1-4	TRBV7-8	CASSLMVELFF	TGTGCCAGCAGCCTGATGGTAGAACTGTTTTTT
once	NA	TRBJ2-5	TRBV5-4	CASSLEETQYF	TGTGCCAGCAGCTTGGAGGAGACCCAGTACTTC
once	TRBD2	TRBJ2-3	TRBV5-4	CASSWSGGSTDTQYF	TGTGCCAGCAGCTGGTCGGGGGGGAGCACAGATACGCAGTATTTT
NA	TRBD1	TRBJ2-7	TRBV7-8	CASSTPPQGASYEQYF	TGTGCCAGCAGCACCCCGCCCCAGGGGGCGAGCTACGAGCAGTACTTC
few	NA	TRBJ2-3	TRBV11-3	CASSPQTSTDTQYF	TGTGCCAGCAGCCCGCAGACTAGCACAGATACGCAGTATTTT
NA	TRBD1	TRBJ2-2	TRBV29-1	CSVEPLDRVSTGELFF	TGCAGCGTTGAACCCCTGGACAGGGTGTCCACCGGGGAGCTGTTTTTT
NA	NA	TRBJ2-3	TRBV9	CASSAAEPSTDTQYF	TGTGCCAGCAGCGCGGCAGAGCCTAGCACAGATACGCAGTATTTT
NA	NA	TRBJ2-3	TRBV28	CASSSGYRLGDTQYF	TGTGCCAGCAGCTCGGGATATCGCCTAGGAGATACGCAGTATTTT
NA	NA	TRBJ1-5	TRBV6-1	CASSELDTQVHQPQHF	TGTGCCAGCAGTGAGTTGGACACGCAAGTCCATCAGCCCCAGCATTTT
NA	NA	TRBJ1-6	TRBV7-2	CASSLAAGMNSPLHF	TGTGCCAGCAGCTTAGCGGCGGGTATGAATTCACCCCTCCACTTT
NA	TRBD1	TRBJ2-7	TRBV5-5	CASSFGGTGAEQYF	TGTGCCAGCAGCTTCGGAGGGACAGGGGCCGAGCAGTACTTC
NA	NA	TRBJ2-1	TRBV14	CASSRGSYYNEQFF	TGTGCCAGCAGCCGAGGCAGTTATTACAATGAGCAGTTCTTC
NA	NA	TRBJ2-4	TRBV7-3	CASSLSTGHIQYF	TGTGCCAGCAGCTTATCAACGGGGCACATTCAGTACTTC
once	NA	TRBJ2-5	TRBV18	CASSPVRSETQYF	TGTGCCAGCTCACCAGTCAGGTCGGAGACCCAGTACTTC
NA	NA	TRBJ1-1	TRBV5-4	CASSLASRPSGEAFF	TGTGCCAGCAGCTTGGCCTCTAGGCCGAGTGGTGAAGCTTTCTTT
once	TRBD1	TRBJ2-2	TRBV7-8	CASSLAIQGDTGELFF	TGTGCCAGCAGCTTAGCGATTCAGGGGGACACCGGGGAGCTGTTTTTT
few	TRBD2	TRBJ2-3	TRBV11-2	CASSLRAVGGGTDTQYF	TGTGCCAGCAGCTTACGTGCAGTGGGGGGGGGCACAGATACGCAGTATTTT